This passage covers 28 T cell receptor beta chains from one sample sequenced in a study of blood T cell repertoires in COVID-19. Data came from immunoSEQ multiplex PCR; TCRdb stores just in-frame clones and leaves some out. The sample yields around 40,000 clones, 79% seen once. Sequencing input: peripheral blood. The receptors originated from a man between 65 and 85 years old with acute or convalescent COVID-19.

The genes are TRBV6-5 and TRBJ2-5; D is possibly TRBD2 (5 bases). The CDR3 has 12 amino acids. V was shortened by 8 bases and J by 4 bases, with 11 bases between the two germline ends. The germline gives CDR1 MNHEY, CDR2 SVGAGI. CDR3 DNA: TGTGCCAGCGAGAGGGCGTCAGAGACCCAGTACTTC. It translates to CASERASETQYF.

V and J are TRBV7-3 and TRBJ2-2, with D possibly matching TRBD1 (6 bases). There are 16 residues in the CDR3. Trimming removed 3 bases at V and 5 bases at J, with 16 bases between. Germline V CDR1 and CDR2: SGHTA, FQGTGA. CDR3 protein: CASSLVGWGRTGELFF. The DNA for the CDR3 is TGTGCCAGCAGCTTGGTGGGGTGGGGGCGAACCGGGGAGCTGTTTTTT.

The chain carries TRBV10-3 and TRBJ2-1; 11 bases map to TRBD2. The CDR3 totals 14 residues. J lost 7 bases, V lost 7 bases, and 6 bases had no gene match. Germline-derived CDR1 and CDR2 are ENHRY and SYGVKD. The CDR3, as DNA: TGTGCCATCAACCCGGGACTAGCGGAGAATGAGCAGTTCTTC. Translation: CAINPGLAENEQFF.

The chain uses TRBV23-1 and TRBJ1-3; TRBD1 might be the D (5 bases). TRBV23-1 is marked as an open reading frame, function uncertain. The CDR3 contains 16 residues. Between the trimmed V and J ends, which lost 0 bases and 4 bases, there was a span of 13 bases. CDR3 sequence: CASSQSQGGDGNTIYF. The CDR3 DNA follows: TGCGCCAGCAGTCAATCCCAGGGAGGGGACGGAAACACCATATATTTT.

The chain's CDR3 is CASSPRAGGIYEQYF. CDR3 coding DNA: TGTGCCAGCAGCCCCAGGGCGGGGGGGATCTACGAGCAGTACTTC. The chain is built from TRBV7-9 and TRBJ2-7; 9 bases are shared with TRBD2. The CDR3 totals 15 residues. Germline lookup yields CDR1 SEHNR and CDR2 FQNEAQ (reference sequence). V trimming: 5 bases; J trimming: 3 bases; junction bases outside the gene matches: 8.

The chain has TRBV6-5 and TRBJ2-1; TRBD2 agrees at 11 bases. The CDR3 consists of 14 residues. Per the germline V gene, CDR1 is MNHEY and CDR2 is SVGAGI. Losses at the gene ends were 6 bases for V and 5 bases for J; bases not matched to a gene: 3. Here the CDR3 DNA reads TGTGCCAGCAGAAGGGGACTAGCGGACAATGAGCAGTTCTTC. It translates to CASRRGLADNEQFF.

The rearrangement links TRBV28 to TRBJ2-7; tentative D call: TRBD1 (6 bases). Trimming stripped 11 bases from V and 0 bases from J, with 17 bases between. Germline values: CDR1 MDHEN, CDR2 SYDVKM. CDR3 length equals 14 residues. The CDR3 is CAAYSQGFSYEQYF. CDR3 DNA sequence: TGTGCCGCCTACAGTCAGGGGTTCTCCTACGAGCAGTACTTC.

V gene TRBV29-1 combines with J gene TRBJ2-2, with TRBD1 matching 8 bases. Trimming at V came to 4 bases and at J to 6 bases, leaving 4 bases not matched to a gene. The CDR3 consists of 13 residues. CDR1 is SQVTM and CDR2 is ANQGSEA in the germline V gene. CDR3 in DNA: TGCAGCGTTGGACCAGGGGGCTCCGGGGAGCTGTTTTTT. It yields the protein CSVGPGGSGELFF.

The chain combines TRBV10-3 with TRBJ1-4; D uncertain. Germline-derived CDR1 and CDR2 are ENHRY and SYGVKD. V lost 2 bases to trimming and J lost 10 bases, with 14 bases between them. This CDR3 comprises 14 residues. CDR3 nucleotide sequence: TGTGCCATCAGTGAGAGGAGGTTGGACGGAAAACTGTTTTTT. Amino acids: CAISERRLDGKLFF.

The chain has TRBV28 and TRBJ2-6; 7 nucleotides line up with TRBD2. CDR1 is MDHEN and CDR2 is SYDVKM in the germline V gene. This CDR3 comprises 16 residues. V lost 3 bases, J lost 2 bases, and 4 bases stayed unmatched. The CDR3 loop is CASSFRDYPGANVLTF. Here the CDR3 DNA reads TGTGCCAGCAGTTTCCGGGACTACCCTGGGGCCAACGTCCTGACTTTC. The variable domain in full, with the rest retrieved from reference TRBV28 and TRBJ2-6, is DVKVTQSSRYLVKRTGEKVFLECVQDMDHENMFWYRQDPGLGLRLIYFSYDVKMKEKGDIPEGYSVSREKKERFSLILESASTNQTSMYLCASSFRDYPGANVLTFGAGSRLTVL.

This chain connects TRBV10-3 to TRBJ2-1; 7 bases line up with TRBD2. Germline-derived CDR1 and CDR2 are ENHRY and SYGVKD. CDR3 length equals 14 residues. V lost 4 bases and J lost 4; bases outside the gene matches: 4. CDR3 loop: CAISGLAEYNEQFF. The CDR3 nucleotides are TGTGCCATCAGTGGTCTAGCGGAATACAATGAGCAGTTCTTC.

This chain links TRBV7-2 with TRBJ1-1; D possibly corresponds to TRBD1 (6 bases). The V and J ends lost 4 bases and 3 bases respectively, with 12 bases between them. CDR1 and CDR2 from the germline V gene are SGHTA and FQGNSA. This CDR3 has 14 residues. The CDR3 sequence is CASSSLQGDTEAFF. DNA of the CDR3: TGTGCCAGCAGCTCTTTACAGGGTGACACTGAAGCTTTCTTT.

This clone was counted between two and nine times. V and J are TRBV10-2 and TRBJ1-5, with 7 bases aligning to TRBD1. The CDR3 is 13 residues long. Unmatched junction bases numbered 4, after V lost 4 bases and J lost 7 bases. Per the germline V gene, CDR1 is WSHSY and CDR2 is SAAADI. The DNA of the CDR3 is TGCGCCAGCAGTGTTGTAGGGGGCCAGCCCCAGCATTTT. Translating it yields CASSVVGGQPQHF.

This clone has more than one count but fewer than ten. CDR3 sequence: CASSPQRHSGNTIYF. The DNA of the CDR3 is TGTGCCAGCAGCCCCCAGAGGCACTCTGGAAACACCATATATTTT. The chain combines TRBV7-2 with TRBJ1-3; D is unresolved. Trimming shortened V by 5 bases and J by 0 bases, and 11 bases separated the two germline ends. CDR3 length equals 15 residues. The germline gives CDR1 SGHTA, CDR2 FQGNSA.

The V and J genes are TRBV6-2 or TRBV6-3 and TRBJ1-2; 9 bases fit TRBD1. The V gene's germline CDR1 is MNHEY and CDR2 SVGEGT. The CDR3 extends over 15 amino acids. V lost 2 bases to trimming and J lost 2 bases; unmatched junction nucleotides: 3. CDR3 region: CASSYAGQGNYGYTF. The CDR3 region has the DNA TGTGCCAGCAGTTACGCCGGACAGGGGAACTATGGCTACACCTTC.

The chain combines TRBV7-3 with TRBJ2-7; 13 nucleotides align to TRBD2. Trimming cost V 4 bases and J 6 bases; bases outside gene matches: 3. The V gene's germline CDR1 is SGHTA and CDR2 FQGTGA. The CDR3 covers 14 residues. CDR3 in amino acids: CASSSGLAGAEQYF. The CDR3 coding sequence is TGTGCCAGCAGCTCAGGACTAGCGGGAGCCGAGCAGTACTTC.

This chain connects TRBV27 to TRBJ1-5; maybe TRBD1 (5 bases). There are 14 residues in the CDR3. Germline V gene lookup returns CDR1 MNHEY and CDR2 SMNVEV (reference sequence). V lost 2 bases and J lost 3, with 8 bases in between. This CDR3 is CASSLGDSNQPQHF. The DNA of the CDR3 is TGTGCCAGCAGTTTAGGGGACTCCAATCAGCCCCAGCATTTT.

The chain has TRBV10-2 and TRBJ1-6; TRBD1 matches 8 bases. This CDR3 has 13 amino acids. Germline V gene sequence: CDR1 WSHSY, CDR2 SAAADI. V shed 6 bases, J shed 13 bases, and the junction held 8 bases outside the gene matches. Here the CDR3 DNA reads TGCGCCAGCAGAGGACAGGGAGAAGGGCCCCTCCACTTT. Translation gives CASRGQGEGPLHF.

V and J are TRBV29-1 and TRBJ2-3, with 11 bases lining up with TRBD2. The CDR3 has 14 amino acids. Looked up from germline, CDR1 is SQVTM and CDR2 is ANQGSEA. V lost 3 bases and J lost 6; bases outside the gene matches: 5. The CDR3 nucleotides read TGCAGCGTTGAGGTAGCGGGAGGGGTTGATACGCAGTATTTT. This sequence encodes CSVEVAGGVDTQYF.

V is TRBV2 and J is TRBJ1-6; the match to TRBD1 covers 10 bases. The CDR3 is 15 residues long. Germline values: CDR1 SNHLY, CDR2 FYNNEI. The V gene end was trimmed by 4 bases and the J gene end by 9 bases; junction bases not matched to a gene: 6. CDR3 sequence: CASSASGTGVSPLHF. Here the CDR3 DNA reads TGTGCCAGCAGTGCCTCCGGGACAGGGGTTTCACCCCTCCACTTT. The whole variable domain, filled in from reference TRBV2 and TRBJ1-6, reads EPEVTQTPSHQVTQMGQEVILRCVPISNHLYFYWYRQILGQKVEFLVSFYNNEISEKSEIFDDQFSVERPDGSNFTLKIRSTKLEDSAMYFCASSASGTGVSPLHFGNGTRLTVT.

V gene TRBV6-2 or TRBV6-3 combines with J gene TRBJ2-7; no definite D call. The V end lost 4 bases, the J end lost 2 bases, and 6 bases lay between the germline ends. The CDR3 contains 12 residues. Germline CDR1 MNHEY, CDR2 SVGEGT. CDR3 amino acids: CASSSAAYEQYF. In nucleotides, the CDR3 is TGTGCCAGCAGTTCGGCGGCCTACGAGCAGTACTTC.

This CDR3 reads CASSGGGTVGTEAFF. CDR3 coding DNA: TGTGCCAGCAGCGGGGGTGGGACAGTTGGTACTGAAGCTTTCTTT. This chain links TRBV7-9 with TRBJ1-1, with 7 nucleotides matching TRBD1. V was pared by 5 bases and J by 5 bases, with 11 bases of the junction left unmatched. Germline-derived CDR1 and CDR2 are SEHNR and FQNEAQ (reference sequence). The CDR3 totals 15 residues.

This chain joins TRBV19 and TRBJ2-3, with TRBD1 as a possible D gene (5 bases). Trimming cost V 4 bases and J 2 bases, with 19 bases left between them. This CDR3 comprises 17 residues. CDR1 and CDR2 (germline): LNHDA, SQIVND (reference sequence). The DNA of the CDR3 is TGTGCCAGTAGTAAGACCCTCCCCAGGGTCAACACAGATACGCAGTATTTT. It translates to CASSKTLPRVNTDTQYF.

The chain uses TRBV7-9 and TRBJ2-7, with D perhaps matching TRBD1 (6 bases). The CDR3 consists of 16 residues. Germline V CDR1 and CDR2: SEHNR, FQNEAQ (reference sequence). V was pared by 3 bases and J by 7 bases, with 22 bases between. DNA of the CDR3: TGTGCCAGCAGCTTCAACCTAGAACCAGGGGTGAGGGAGCAGTACTTC. Its protein product is CASSFNLEPGVREQYF.

The chain combines TRBV5-4 with TRBJ1-6, with TRBD1 matching 9 bases. The CDR3 totals 14 residues. The V and J ends lost 4 bases and 9 bases, in that order; junction bases with no gene match: 5. The germline gives CDR1 SGHNT, CDR2 YYREEE (reference sequence). CDR3 in DNA: TGTGCCAGCAGCAGACAGGGGGTGGGTTCACCCCTCCACTTT. Protein product: CASSRQGVGSPLHF.

This rearrangement joins TRBV19 to TRBJ2-1; D may be TRBD2 (6 bases). Deletions cut 7 bases from V and 7 bases from J, with 14 bases between. Germline V gene lookup returns CDR1 LNHDA and CDR2 SQIVND (reference sequence). This CDR3 region has 13 residues. This CDR3 is CASTPGGANEQFF. The CDR3 nucleotides read TGTGCCAGTACCCCGGGCGGGGCAAATGAGCAGTTCTTC. Supplemented by reference TRBV19 and TRBJ2-1, the full variable domain reads DGGITQSPKYLFRKEGQNVTLSCEQNLNHDAMYWYRQDPGQGLRLIYYSQIVNDFQKGDIAEGYSVSREKKESFPLTVTSAQKNPTAFYLCASTPGGANEQFFGPGTRLTVL.

This clone was counted a few times. The chain combines TRBV19 with TRBJ2-3; TRBD2 is a possible D gene (5 bases). CDR3 length: 17 amino acids. V lost 3 bases and J 0 bases, leaving 16 bases between the germline ends. Germline CDR1 and CDR2: LNHDA and SQIVND (reference sequence). CDR3 sequence (DNA): TGTGCCAGTAGTATTGGGAGCGGCGGGTATAGCACAGATACGCAGTATTTT. It yields the protein CASSIGSGGYSTDTQYF.

J is TRBJ2-1 and V is TRBV6-5; the match to TRBD2 covers 8 bases. The CDR3 sequence is 14 residues long. V was pared by 8 bases and J by 4 bases, with 7 bases of the junction left unmatched. Germline V CDR1 and CDR2: MNHEY, SVGAGI. The chain's CDR3 is CASGQRESYNEQFF. DNA for the CDR3: TGTGCCAGCGGACAGCGGGAGTCATACAATGAGCAGTTCTTC.